The sequence of this TCR beta chain was determined in a study of blood T cell repertoires in COVID-19. Some clones are missing from TCRdb's copy, which holds only in-frame ones; the method was immunoSEQ multiplex PCR. The table shows under 150,000 clones, with around 77% occurring only once. Trimming removed 4 bases at V and 1 base at J, with 10 bases between. Germline V gives CDR1 LGHDT, CDR2 YNNKEL (reference sequence). The CDR3 sequence is 14 residues long. The sequenced sample was peripheral blood. The source is a man over 45 with active or convalescent COVID-19. The V gene is TRBV3-1 (or the pseudogene TRBV3-2), the J gene TRBJ2-5, with D maybe TRBD2 (5 bases). CDR3 sequence (DNA): TGTGCCAGCAGCCTGGGTAGCGTCCAAGAGACCCAGTACTTC. Protein product: CASSLGSVQETQYF.